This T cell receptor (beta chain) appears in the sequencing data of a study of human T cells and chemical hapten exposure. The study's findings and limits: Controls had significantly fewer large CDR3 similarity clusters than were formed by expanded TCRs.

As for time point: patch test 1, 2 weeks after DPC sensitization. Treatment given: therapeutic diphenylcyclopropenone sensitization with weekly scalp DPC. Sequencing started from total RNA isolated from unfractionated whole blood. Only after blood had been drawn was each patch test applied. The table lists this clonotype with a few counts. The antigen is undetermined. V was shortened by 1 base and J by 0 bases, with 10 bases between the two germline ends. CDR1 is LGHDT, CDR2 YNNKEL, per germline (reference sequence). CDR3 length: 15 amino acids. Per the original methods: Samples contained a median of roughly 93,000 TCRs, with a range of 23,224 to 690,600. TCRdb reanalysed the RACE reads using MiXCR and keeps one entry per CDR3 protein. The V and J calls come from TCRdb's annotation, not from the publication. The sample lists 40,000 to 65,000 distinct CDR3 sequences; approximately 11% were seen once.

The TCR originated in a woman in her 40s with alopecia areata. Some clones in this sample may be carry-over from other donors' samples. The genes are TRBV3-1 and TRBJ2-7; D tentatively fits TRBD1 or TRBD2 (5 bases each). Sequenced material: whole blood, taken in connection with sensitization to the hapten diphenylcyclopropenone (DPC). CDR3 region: CASSQAGGTSYEQYF. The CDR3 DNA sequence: TGTGCCAGCAGCCAAGCAGGTGGGACCTCCTACGAGCAGTACTTC.